This T cell receptor beta chain was sequenced for a study of T cells in Graves' hyperthyroidism and ophthalmopathy. Study conclusions and caveats: It was a median roughly 6.5 months before onset that the model predicted ophthalmopathy.

The junction had 5 bases not matched to a gene; V was cut back by 4 bases and J by 2 bases. In germline, CDR1 is DFQATT, CDR2 SNEGSKA (reference sequence). The CDR3 covers 15 residues. Hyperthyroidism of Graves' type that showed no ophthalmopathy progression within 18 months was stable. Researchers barred patients who had uncontrolled infection, other autoimmune disease, pregnancy or lactation. Every diagnosis used clinical symptoms, serum thyroxine and TRAb, thyroid ultrasound and orbital computed tomography. The source material, RNA transcripts, was used to amplify TCR beta CDR3 regions. The TCR CDR3 was amplified in a first-round RT-PCR using the HTBI primer set. TCRdb fed the multiplex PCR reads into MiXCR, producing one record per CDR3 protein. The sample has a few hundred thousand distinct CDR3 sequences, 15% to 20% seen once. In its sample, this clonotype was seen many times. The antigen is not known.

The specimen sequenced was blood. The chain has TRBV20-1 and TRBJ2-1; 10 bases are shared with TRBD2. The clonotype comes from a man aged 40-55 years with Graves' hyperthyroidism. The CDR3 sequence: CSATLAGGAYNEQFF. DNA of the CDR3: TGCAGTGCTACCTTAGCGGGGGGAGCCTACAATGAGCAGTTCTTC.